These 14 T cell receptor beta chains were sequenced from one sample in a study of shared clonotypes between healthy human individuals. The repertoire was sequenced with immunoSEQ multiplex PCR; TCRdb's copy has only in-frame clones and lacks some. The sample carries 2,500,000 or so clones, approximately 94% recorded once. The sample was naive CD4+ T cells sorted from blood. Subset here: CD45RA+ positively selected. These receptors were collected from a man between 18 and 35 years old in good health.

The V call is TRBV5-1, the J call TRBJ1-5; D is perhaps TRBD1 (5 bases). In germline, CDR1 is SGHRS, CDR2 YFSETQ. The CDR3 runs 13 residues. Between the trimmed V and J ends, which lost 3 bases and 5 bases, there was a span of 9 bases. As DNA, the CDR3 is TGCGCCAGCAGCTGGTCGGGGGATCAGCCCCAGCATTTT. Protein product: CASSWSGDQPQHF. Complete variable domain (other parts from reference TRBV5-1 and TRBJ1-5): KAGVTQTPRYLIKTRGQQVTLSCSPISGHRSVSWYQQTPGQGLQFLFEYFSETQRNKGNFPGRFSGRQFSNSRSEMNVSTLELGDSALYLCASSWSGDQPQHFGDGTRLSIL.

V and J are TRBV5-1 and TRBJ2-3, with D possibly being TRBD2 (6 bases). V gave up 4 bases and J gave up 9 bases, with 18 bases separating them. This CDR3 is 14 amino acids long. Germline V gene data show CDR1 as SGHRS and CDR2 as YFSETQ. This chain's CDR3 is CASSPGTPSSTQYF. DNA for the CDR3: TGCGCCAGCAGCCCAGGGACTCCCTCATCGACGCAGTATTTT.

The chain uses TRBV9 and TRBJ2-5; TRBD1 or TRBD2 may be the D gene (6 bases each). Trimming removed 4 bases at V and 4 bases at J, with 17 bases between. Looked up from germline, CDR1 is SGDLS and CDR2 is YYNGEE. This CDR3 region has 15 residues. CDR3 loop: CASSLAVGGGETQYF. CDR3 bases: TGTGCCAGCAGCTTAGCGGTCGGGGGCGGAGAGACCCAGTACTTC.

V is TRBV28 and J is TRBJ2-7; 7 bases fit TRBD1. V lost 5 bases, J lost 2 bases, and 9 bases stayed unmatched. The V gene's germline CDR1 is MDHEN and CDR2 SYDVKM. This CDR3 is built from 15 residues. The CDR3 reads CASSPRQGATYEQYF. CDR3 nucleotides: TGTGCCAGCAGTCCCCGACAGGGAGCAACCTACGAGCAGTACTTC.

A word on this clone: Different DNA sequences within this sample yield the same CDR3. V and J are TRBV6-6 and TRBJ2-7, with D maybe TRBD2 (5 bases). This CDR3 comprises 14 residues. V dropped 6 bases and J dropped 0 bases, with 12 bases sitting between them. Germline V gene sequence: CDR1 MNHNY, CDR2 SVGAGI (reference sequence). The CDR3 DNA reads as TGTGCCAGCAGGTTAGGAGGCAGCTCCTACGAGCAGTACTTC. This gives the protein CASRLGGSSYEQYF.

The chain recombines TRBV11-3 with TRBJ2-1; TRBD1 matches 9 bases. The CDR3 contains 15 residues. With 0 bases clipped from V and 8 bases from J, the junction kept 5 bases outside the gene matches. From germline, CDR1 is SGHNT and CDR2 YENEEA. CDR3 region: CASSLDGQGIDEQFF. The CDR3, as DNA: TGTGCCAGCAGCTTAGACGGACAGGGGATCGATGAGCAGTTCTTC.

The rearrangement uses TRBV19 and TRBJ1-1, with 7 bases that match TRBD1. The CDR3 runs to 15 residues. Germline lookup yields CDR1 LNHDA and CDR2 SQIVND (reference sequence). Unmatched junction bases numbered 6, after V lost 4 bases and J lost 1 base. CDR3 amino acids: CASSTGQVQNTEAFF. The DNA of the CDR3 is TGTGCCAGTAGTACAGGACAGGTACAGAACACTGAAGCTTTCTTT. Combining the CDR3 with reference TRBV19 and TRBJ1-1 gives the whole variable domain DGGITQSPKYLFRKEGQNVTLSCEQNLNHDAMYWYRQDPGQGLRLIYYSQIVNDFQKGDIAEGYSVSREKKESFPLTVTSAQKNPTAFYLCASSTGQVQNTEAFFGQGTRLTVV.

The chain is built from TRBV9 and TRBJ2-7; D may be TRBD1 (6 bases). V lost 4 bases and J 0 bases, leaving 14 bases between the germline ends. CDR1 and CDR2 from the germline V gene are SGDLS and YYNGEE. The CDR3 has 15 residues. In DNA, the CDR3 is TGTGCCAGCAGCAATAGGGACATCAGCTCCTACGAGCAGTACTTC. Translating gives CASSNRDISSYEQYF.

J is TRBJ2-3 and V is TRBV5-4, with 7 bases identical to TRBD2. V trimming: 4 bases; J trimming: 4 bases; junction bases outside the gene matches: 12. Germline V gene lookup returns CDR1 SGHNT and CDR2 YYREEE (reference sequence). CDR3 length: 16 residues. In DNA, the CDR3 is TGTGCCAGCAGCAAAGGAGCGGGGACTACATCAGATACGCAGTATTTT. Its translation: CASSKGAGTTSDTQYF. The full variable domain, completed using reference TRBV5-4 and TRBJ2-3, is ETGVTQSPTHLIKTRGQQVTLRCSSQSGHNTVSWYQQALGQGPQFIFQYYREEENGRGNFPPRFSGLQFPNYSSELNVNALELDDSALYLCASSKGAGTTSDTQYFGPGTRLTVL.

The chain combines TRBV18 with TRBJ1-1; no definite D call. Germline V CDR1 and CDR2: KGHSH, LQKENI. The V end was cut by 2 bases, the J end by 6 bases, with 19 bases between. The CDR3 length is 16 residues. CDR3: CASSPSMGGYGAEAFF. The DNA of the CDR3 is TGTGCCAGCTCACCATCTATGGGAGGGTACGGGGCTGAAGCTTTCTTT.

The genes are TRBV7-9 and TRBJ2-7; tentative D call: TRBD1 (6 bases). V lost 5 bases and J 3 bases, leaving 8 bases between the germline ends. The CDR3 consists of 12 residues. CDR1 is SEHNR, CDR2 FQNEAQ, per germline (reference sequence). As DNA, the CDR3 is TGTGCCAGCAGCCCGGGACACTACGAGCAGTACTTC. It translates to CASSPGHYEQYF.

The chain is built from TRBV6-5 and TRBJ2-4; 9 bases line up with TRBD1. Germline V gene data show CDR1 as MNHEY and CDR2 as SVGAGI. V was pared by 6 bases and J by 1 base, with 4 bases of the junction left unmatched. The CDR3 loop spans 15 amino acids. CDR3: CASRPGTGAKNIQYF. CDR3 coding DNA: TGTGCCAGCAGACCCGGGACAGGGGCCAAAAACATTCAGTACTTC.

As for this clone: Additional DNA sequences in this sample encode the identical CDR3. This chain links TRBV5-1 with TRBJ2-5; D is unresolved. Germline-derived CDR1 and CDR2 are SGHRS and YFSETQ. The CDR3 consists of 12 residues. V lost 0 bases to trimming and J lost 5 bases, with 5 bases between them. CDR3 nucleotides: TGCGCCAGCAGCTTGGAGTCGGAGACCCAGTACTTC. It yields the protein CASSLESETQYF.

This rearrangement joins TRBV25-1 to TRBJ1-2, with a tentative D call TRBD1 (6 bases). CDR3 length: 15 amino acids. Germline V gene lookup returns CDR1 MGHDK and CDR2 SYGVNS. V lost 4 bases to trimming and J lost 0 bases, with 12 bases between them. The CDR3 reads CASSVQGQSNYGYTF. As DNA, the CDR3 is TGTGCCAGCAGTGTACAGGGTCAATCTAACTATGGCTACACCTTC.